This is a list of T cell receptor beta chains from one sample in a study of blood T cell repertoires in COVID-19. The table came from immunoSEQ multiplex PCR; TCRdb's copy has only in-frame clones and leaves some out. Of about 130,000 clones listed, roughly 85% are singletons. The sequenced sample was peripheral blood. The receptors were gathered from a woman over 75 with acute or convalescent COVID-19. CDR3s include the opening cysteine and the closing phenylalanine or tryptophan. D genes are given only for firm matches. Only some rows state a clone size, as once, few, many or a class for expanded clones.

clone_size: -
d_call: TRBD1
j_call: TRBJ2-3
v_call: TRBV10-3
cdr3_aa: CAISGQGQGAGTQYF
cdr3_nt: TGTGCCATCAGTGGGCAAGGACAGGGGGCGGGTACGCAGTATTTT

clone_size: -
d_call: -
j_call: TRBJ2-5
v_call: TRBV2
cdr3_aa: CASSTHQETQYF
cdr3_nt: TGTGCCAGCAGTACCCACCAGGAGACCCAGTACTTC

clone_size: -
d_call: TRBD2
j_call: TRBJ2-3
v_call: TRBV5-6
cdr3_aa: CASSFQLRASGGTTDTQYF
cdr3_nt: TGTGCCAGCAGCTTTCAGCTGAGGGCTAGCGGGGGGACGACAGATACGCAGTATTTT

clone_size: -
d_call: -
j_call: TRBJ1-2
v_call: TRBV11-2
cdr3_aa: CASRLISNYGYTF
cdr3_nt: TGTGCCAGCAGACTCATTTCTAACTATGGCTACACCTTC

clone_size: -
d_call: TRBD2
j_call: TRBJ2-7
v_call: TRBV12-5
cdr3_aa: CASGLTVRSGGLYEQYF
cdr3_nt: TGTGCTAGTGGTTTAACAGTACGTAGCGGGGGCCTCTACGAGCAGTACTTC

clone_size: -
d_call: TRBD2
j_call: TRBJ2-1
v_call: TRBV5-1
cdr3_aa: CASSLQRGEDEQFF
cdr3_nt: TGCGCCAGCAGCTTGCAGCGGGGGGAGGATGAGCAGTTCTTC

clone_size: once
d_call: TRBD2
j_call: TRBJ2-1
v_call: TRBV27
cdr3_aa: CASSLSPGTSGGREQFF
cdr3_nt: TGTGCCAGCAGTTTATCACCGGGGACTAGCGGGGGTAGAGAGCAGTTCTTC

clone_size: -
d_call: -
j_call: TRBJ2-7
v_call: TRBV27
cdr3_aa: CASSPIVVGPYEQYF
cdr3_nt: TGTGCCAGCAGTCCGATCGTCGTGGGCCCCTACGAGCAGTACTTC

clone_size: -
d_call: -
j_call: TRBJ2-7
v_call: TRBV27
cdr3_aa: CASSLSGGGRRIQYF
cdr3_nt: TGTGCCAGCAGTTTATCAGGAGGGGGCCGCCGGATACAGTACTTC

clone_size: -
d_call: TRBD1
j_call: TRBJ1-2
v_call: TRBV5-1
cdr3_aa: CASSSTGGDYGYTF
cdr3_nt: TGCGCCAGCAGCTCTACAGGGGGGGACTATGGCTACACCTTC